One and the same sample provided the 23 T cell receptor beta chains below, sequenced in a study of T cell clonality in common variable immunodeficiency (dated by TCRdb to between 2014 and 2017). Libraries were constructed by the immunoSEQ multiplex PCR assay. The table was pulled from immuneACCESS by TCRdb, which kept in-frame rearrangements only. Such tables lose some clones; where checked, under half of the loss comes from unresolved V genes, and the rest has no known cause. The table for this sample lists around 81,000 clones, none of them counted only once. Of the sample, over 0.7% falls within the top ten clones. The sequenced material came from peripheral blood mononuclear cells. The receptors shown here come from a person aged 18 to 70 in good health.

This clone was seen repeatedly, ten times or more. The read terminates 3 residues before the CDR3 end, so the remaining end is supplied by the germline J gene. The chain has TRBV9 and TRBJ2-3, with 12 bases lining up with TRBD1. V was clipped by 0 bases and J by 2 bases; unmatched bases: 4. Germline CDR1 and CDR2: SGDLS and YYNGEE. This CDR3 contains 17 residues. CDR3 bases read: TGTGCCAGCAGCGTAGAAGGGACAGGGGGCTACACAGATACG. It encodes CASSVEGTGGYTDT. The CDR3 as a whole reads CASSVEGTGGYTDTQYF.

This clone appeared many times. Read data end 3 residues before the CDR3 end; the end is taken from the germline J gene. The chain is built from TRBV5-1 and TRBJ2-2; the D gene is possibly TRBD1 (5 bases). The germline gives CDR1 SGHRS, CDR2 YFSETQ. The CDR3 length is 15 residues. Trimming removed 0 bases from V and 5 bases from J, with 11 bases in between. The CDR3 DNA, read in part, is TGCGCCAGCAGCTTGGGTTTAGGGGTGACCGGGGAG. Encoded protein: CASSLGLGVTGE. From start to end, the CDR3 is CASSLGLGVTGELFF.

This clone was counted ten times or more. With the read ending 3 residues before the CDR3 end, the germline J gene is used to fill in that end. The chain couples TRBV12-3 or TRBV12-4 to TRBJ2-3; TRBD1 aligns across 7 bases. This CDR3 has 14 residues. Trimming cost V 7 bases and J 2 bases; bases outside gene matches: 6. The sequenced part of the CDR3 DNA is TGTGCCAGCACCGTAGGGGGCGCCACAGATACG. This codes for CASTVGGATDT. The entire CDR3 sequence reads CASTVGGATDTQYF.

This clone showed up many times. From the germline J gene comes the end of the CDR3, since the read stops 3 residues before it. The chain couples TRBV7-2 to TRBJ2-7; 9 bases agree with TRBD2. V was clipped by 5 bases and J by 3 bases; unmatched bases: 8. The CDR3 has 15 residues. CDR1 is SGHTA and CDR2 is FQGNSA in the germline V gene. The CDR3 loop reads CASSLDRTSVYEQYF. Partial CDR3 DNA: TGTGCCAGCAGCCTGGACCGGACTAGCGTCTACGAG.

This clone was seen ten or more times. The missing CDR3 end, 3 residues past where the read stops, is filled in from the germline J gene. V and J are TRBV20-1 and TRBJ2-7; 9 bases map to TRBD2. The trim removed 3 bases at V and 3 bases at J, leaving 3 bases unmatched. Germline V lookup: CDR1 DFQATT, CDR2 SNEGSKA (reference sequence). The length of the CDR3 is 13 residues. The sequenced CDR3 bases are TGCAGTGCTAGGTCTAGCGGGGTCTACGAG. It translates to CSARSSGVYE. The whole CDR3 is CSARSSGVYEQYF.

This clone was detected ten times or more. The CDR3 DNA, read in part, is TGTGCCAGCAGCAACTCCTTAGGACAGCAATACGAG. Amino acids: CASSNSLGQQYE. The complete CDR3 reads CASSNSLGQQYEQYF. This chain uses TRBV7-9 with TRBJ2-7; maybe TRBD1 (6 bases). The missing CDR3 end, 3 residues past where the read stops, is filled in from the germline J gene. V was pared by 5 bases and J by 4 bases, with 18 bases between. In germline, CDR1 is SEHNR, CDR2 FQNEAQ (reference sequence). The CDR3 totals 15 residues.

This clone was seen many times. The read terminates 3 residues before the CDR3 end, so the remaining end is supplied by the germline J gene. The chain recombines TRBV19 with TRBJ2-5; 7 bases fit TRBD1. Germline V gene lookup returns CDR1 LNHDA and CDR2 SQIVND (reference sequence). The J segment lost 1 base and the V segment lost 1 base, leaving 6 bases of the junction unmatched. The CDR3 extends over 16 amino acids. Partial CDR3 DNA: TGTGCCAGTAGTATAGGAGGGACAGAGTTCCAAGAGACC. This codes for CASSIGGTEFQET. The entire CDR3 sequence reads CASSIGGTEFQETQYF.

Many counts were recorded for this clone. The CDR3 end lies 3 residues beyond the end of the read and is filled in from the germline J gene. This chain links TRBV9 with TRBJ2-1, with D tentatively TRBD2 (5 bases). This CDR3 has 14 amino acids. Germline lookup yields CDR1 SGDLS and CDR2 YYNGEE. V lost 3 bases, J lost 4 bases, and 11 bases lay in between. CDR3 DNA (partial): TGTGCCAGCAGCGCCTCGGACTCATACAATGAG. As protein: CASSASDSYNE. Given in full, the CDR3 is CASSASDSYNEQFF.

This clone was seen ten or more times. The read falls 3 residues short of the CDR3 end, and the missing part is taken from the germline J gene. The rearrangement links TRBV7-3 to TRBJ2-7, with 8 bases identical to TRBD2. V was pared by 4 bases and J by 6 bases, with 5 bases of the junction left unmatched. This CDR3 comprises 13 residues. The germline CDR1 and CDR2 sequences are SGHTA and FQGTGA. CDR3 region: CASSSGLGGEQYF. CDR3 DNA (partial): TGTGCCAGCAGCTCGGGACTAGGGGGCGAG.

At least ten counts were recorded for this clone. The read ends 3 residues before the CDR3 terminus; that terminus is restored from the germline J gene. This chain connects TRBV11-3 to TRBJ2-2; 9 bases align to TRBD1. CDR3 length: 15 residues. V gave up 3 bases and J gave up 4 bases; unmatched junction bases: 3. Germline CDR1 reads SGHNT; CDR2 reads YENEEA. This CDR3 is CASSFGTGFTGELFF. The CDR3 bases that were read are TGTGCCAGCAGCTTCGGGACAGGGTTCACCGGGGAG. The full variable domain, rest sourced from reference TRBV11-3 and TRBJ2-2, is EAGVVQSPRYKIIEKKQPVAFWCNPISGHNTLYWYLQNLGQGPELLIRYENEEAVDDSQLPKDRFSAERLKGVDSTLKIQPAELGDSAVYLCASSFGTGFTGELFFGEGSRLTVL.

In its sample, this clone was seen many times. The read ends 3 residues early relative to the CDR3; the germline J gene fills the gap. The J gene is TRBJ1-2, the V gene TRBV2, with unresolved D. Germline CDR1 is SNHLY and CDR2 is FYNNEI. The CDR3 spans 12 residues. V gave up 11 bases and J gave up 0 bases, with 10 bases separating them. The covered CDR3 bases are TGTGCCGATCAGGATGCTAACTATGGC. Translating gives CADQDANYG. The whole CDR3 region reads CADQDANYGYTF.

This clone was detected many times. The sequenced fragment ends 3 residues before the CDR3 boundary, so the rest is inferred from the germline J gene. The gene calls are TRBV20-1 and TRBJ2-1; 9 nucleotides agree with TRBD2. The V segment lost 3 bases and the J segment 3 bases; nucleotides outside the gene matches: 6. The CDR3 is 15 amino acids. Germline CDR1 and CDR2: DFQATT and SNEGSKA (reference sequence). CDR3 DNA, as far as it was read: TGCAGTGCTAGCGGGAGGACTAGCGTCTACAATGAG. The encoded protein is CSASGRTSVYNE. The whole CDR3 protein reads CSASGRTSVYNEQFF.

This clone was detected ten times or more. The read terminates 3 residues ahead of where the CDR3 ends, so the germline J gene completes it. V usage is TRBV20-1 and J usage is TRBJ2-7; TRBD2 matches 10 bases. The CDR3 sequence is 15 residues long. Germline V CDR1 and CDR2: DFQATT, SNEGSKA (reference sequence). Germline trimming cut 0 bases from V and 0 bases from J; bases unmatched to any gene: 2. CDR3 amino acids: CSARESGRDSYEQYF. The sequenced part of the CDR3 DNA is TGCAGTGCTAGAGAGAGCGGGAGGGACTCCTACGAG.

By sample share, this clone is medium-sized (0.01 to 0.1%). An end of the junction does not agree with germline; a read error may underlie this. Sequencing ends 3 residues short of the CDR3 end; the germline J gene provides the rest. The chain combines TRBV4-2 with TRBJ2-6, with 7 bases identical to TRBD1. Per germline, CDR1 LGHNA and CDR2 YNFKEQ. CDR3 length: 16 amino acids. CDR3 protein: CASSQDQGAGANVLTF. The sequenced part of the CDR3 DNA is TGCGCCAGCAGCCAAGATCAGGGGGCTGGGGCCAACGTC.

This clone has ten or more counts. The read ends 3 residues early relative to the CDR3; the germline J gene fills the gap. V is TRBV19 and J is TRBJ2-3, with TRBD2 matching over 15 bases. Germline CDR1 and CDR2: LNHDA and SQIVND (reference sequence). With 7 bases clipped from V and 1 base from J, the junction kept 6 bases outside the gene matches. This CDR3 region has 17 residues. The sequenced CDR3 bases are TGTGCCAGTACAAGGACTAGCGGGAGGGGGGGCACAGATACG. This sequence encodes CASTRTSGRGGTDT. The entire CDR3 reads CASTRTSGRGGTDTQYF.

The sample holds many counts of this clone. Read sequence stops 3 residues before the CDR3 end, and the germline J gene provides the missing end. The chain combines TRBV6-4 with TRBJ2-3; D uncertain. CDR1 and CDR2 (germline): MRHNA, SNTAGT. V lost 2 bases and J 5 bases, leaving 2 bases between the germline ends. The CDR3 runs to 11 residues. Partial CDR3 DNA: TGTGCCAGCAGTGACCAAGATACG. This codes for CASSDQDT. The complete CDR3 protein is CASSDQDTQYF.

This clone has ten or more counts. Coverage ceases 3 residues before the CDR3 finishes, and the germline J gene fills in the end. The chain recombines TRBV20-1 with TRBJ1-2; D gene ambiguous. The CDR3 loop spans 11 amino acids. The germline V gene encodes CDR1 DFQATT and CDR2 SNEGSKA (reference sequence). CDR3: CSARGAQGYTF. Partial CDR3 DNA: TGCAGTGCTAGAGGGGCGCAGGGC.

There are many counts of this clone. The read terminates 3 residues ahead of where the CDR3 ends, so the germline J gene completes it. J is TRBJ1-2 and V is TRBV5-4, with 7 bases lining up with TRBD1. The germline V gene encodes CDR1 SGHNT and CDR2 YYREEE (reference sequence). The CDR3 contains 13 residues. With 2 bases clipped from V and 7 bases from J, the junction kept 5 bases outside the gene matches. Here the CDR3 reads CASSLQGPPGYTF. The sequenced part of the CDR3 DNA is TGTGCCAGCAGCTTACAGGGGCCCCCTGGC.

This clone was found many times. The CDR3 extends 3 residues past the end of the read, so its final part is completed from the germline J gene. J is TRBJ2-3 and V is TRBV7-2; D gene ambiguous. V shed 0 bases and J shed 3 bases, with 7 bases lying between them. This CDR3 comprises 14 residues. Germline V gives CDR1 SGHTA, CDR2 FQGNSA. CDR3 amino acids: CASSLAHMTDTQYF. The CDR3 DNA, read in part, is TGTGCCAGCAGCTTAGCGCACATGACAGATACG.

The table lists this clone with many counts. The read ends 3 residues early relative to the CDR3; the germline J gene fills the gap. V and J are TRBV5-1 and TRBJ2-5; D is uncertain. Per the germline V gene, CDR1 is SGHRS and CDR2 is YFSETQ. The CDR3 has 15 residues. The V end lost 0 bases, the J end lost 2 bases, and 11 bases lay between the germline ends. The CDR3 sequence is CASSLGSLPQETQYF. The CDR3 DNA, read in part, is TGCGCCAGCAGCTTGGGGTCACTACCACAAGAGACC.

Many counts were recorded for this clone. This chain's CDR3 is CASSYALSTDTQYF. The CDR3 bases that were read are TGTGCCAGCAGTTACGCCCTAAGCACAGATACG. V is TRBV6-2 or TRBV6-3 and J is TRBJ2-3, with D uncertain. Coverage ceases 3 residues before the CDR3 finishes, and the germline J gene fills in the end. Germline lookup yields CDR1 MNHEY and CDR2 SVGEGT. V dropped 2 bases and J dropped 0 bases, with 6 bases sitting between them. The CDR3 is 14 residues long.

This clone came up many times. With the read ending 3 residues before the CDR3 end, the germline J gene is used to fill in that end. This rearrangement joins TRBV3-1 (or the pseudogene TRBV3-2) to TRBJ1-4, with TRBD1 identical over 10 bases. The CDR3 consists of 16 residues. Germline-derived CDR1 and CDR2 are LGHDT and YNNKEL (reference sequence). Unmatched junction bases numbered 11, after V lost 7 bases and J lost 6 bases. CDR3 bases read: TGTGCCAGCATTTTTGGACAGGGGGTGGAGTATGAAAAA. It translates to CASIFGQGVEYEK. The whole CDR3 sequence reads CASIFGQGVEYEKLFF.

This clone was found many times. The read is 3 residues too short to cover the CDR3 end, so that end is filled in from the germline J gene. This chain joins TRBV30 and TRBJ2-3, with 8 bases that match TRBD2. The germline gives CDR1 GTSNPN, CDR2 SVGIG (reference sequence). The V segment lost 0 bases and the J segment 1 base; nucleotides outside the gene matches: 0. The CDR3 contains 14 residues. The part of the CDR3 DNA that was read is TGTGCCTGGAGTGTAGCGGGAGGCACAGATACG. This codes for CAWSVAGGTDT. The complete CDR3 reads CAWSVAGGTDTQYF.